The table lists the clone carrying this T cell receptor (beta chain) with a few counts. The sample belongs to a study of blood T cells in healthy people across ages. The CDR3 extends over 13 amino acids. The germline CDR1 and CDR2 sequences are MNHEY and SMNVEV (reference sequence). A second roughly 6 to 11 cycle PCR used barcoded and J-beta primers. TCRdb re-called the 5' RACE reads with MiXCR, one entry per CDR3 protein. The sample lists more than 800,000 distinct CDR3 sequences; more than 35% were seen once. The rearrangement joins TRBV27 to TRBJ2-5; TRBD2 matches 12 bases. The J call is in doubt because the DNA end fits TRBJ2-7 better. The sequenced sample was blood. This receptor was identified in a woman aged 55-70 years in good health. The CDR3 reads CASRTSGRGEQYF. In DNA form, the CDR3 reads TGTGCCAGCAGGACTAGCGGGAGAGGCGAGCAGTACTTC.